This TCR beta chain came from a study of CD8 T cells in Susac syndrome. The CDR3 covers 15 residues. The V gene end was trimmed by 8 bases and the J gene end by 4 bases; junction bases not matched to a gene: 6. Germline assignment: CDR1 SEHNR and CDR2 FQNEAQ (reference sequence). Random hexamers were used to reverse transcribe an amount of roughly 0.45 to 1 ug RNA. TCRdb used MiXCR to reprocess the immunoSEQ multiplex PCR reads, holding one entry per CDR3 protein. The table has fewer than 250,000 distinct CDR3 sequences, roughly 92% seen once. Sequenced input: CD8+ T cells from PBMCs. The chain joins TRBV7-9 to TRBJ2-2, with TRBD2 identical over 11 bases. This clonotype was obtained from a human donor with multiple sclerosis. The CDR3 DNA is TGTGCCAGCGCGACTAGCGGGGCTACCACCGGGGAGCTGTTTTTT. Its translation is CASATSGATTGELFF.